These 6 T cell receptor beta chains came from one sample sequenced in a study of blood T cell repertoires in COVID-19. The protocol was immunoSEQ multiplex PCR, while the TCRdb copy is restricted to in-frame clones and leaves out a portion. This table holds roughly 570,000 clones, about 89% found once. Sequencing was performed on peripheral blood. These receptors were taken from a woman aged 50 to 65 with COVID-19, enrolled during active disease.

The rearrangement uses TRBV9 and TRBJ2-2, with TRBD1 matching 11 bases. Trimming cost V 1 base and J 4 bases; bases outside gene matches: 12. Germline assignment: CDR1 SGDLS and CDR2 YYNGEE. The CDR3 has 19 amino acids. CDR3 in DNA: TGTGCCAGCAGCGTACCTCGGACAGGGGGCTATTCCAGCACCGGGGAGCTGTTTTTT. Translating gives CASSVPRTGGYSSTGELFF.

Notes on this clone: Additional DNA sequences in this sample encode the identical CDR3. The rearrangement joins TRBV19 to TRBJ1-2; TRBD1 might be the D (6 bases). The germline CDR1 and CDR2 sequences are LNHDA and SQIVND (reference sequence). The V gene lost 6 bases and the J gene lost 2 bases, with 10 bases spanning the gap. CDR3 length equals 13 residues. This chain's CDR3 is CASSPDRNYGYTF. CDR3 coding DNA: TGTGCCAGTAGCCCTGACAGGAACTATGGCTACACCTTC.

The chain recombines TRBV19 with TRBJ1-1, with D possibly being TRBD1 (5 bases). Looked up from germline, CDR1 is LNHDA and CDR2 is SQIVND (reference sequence). The CDR3 extends over 14 amino acids. V was pared by 7 bases and J by 0 bases, with 12 bases between. Here the CDR3 DNA reads TGTGCCAGTACCCGGGGGGTTATGAACACTGAAGCTTTCTTT. Protein product: CASTRGVMNTEAFF.

This clone was seen just once. The chain has TRBV29-1 and TRBJ2-5; weak D call: TRBD1 (5 bases). CDR3 length: 14 amino acids. V gave up 4 bases and J gave up 2 bases, with 14 bases separating them. Germline loops: CDR1 SQVTM, CDR2 ANQGSEA. In nucleotides, the CDR3 is TGCAGCGTTGCCCCAGGAACAGGTCAAGAGACCCAGTACTTC. This codes for CSVAPGTGQETQYF.

This clone was counted once. The V and J genes are TRBV18 and TRBJ2-1, with TRBD1 identical over 8 bases. In germline, CDR1 is KGHSH, CDR2 LQKENI. The CDR3 has 15 amino acids. After removal of 4 bases from V and 0 bases from J, the junction contained 2 bases not matched to a gene. The CDR3 region has the DNA TGTGCCAGCTCACGGACAGGGAGCTCCTACAATGAGCAGTTCTTC. Its protein is CASSRTGSSYNEQFF.

The chain is built from TRBV9 and TRBJ2-4; TRBD2 matches at 9 bases. The CDR3 is made up of 15 amino acids. V lost 2 bases and J lost 3; bases outside the gene matches: 3. The V gene's germline CDR1 is SGDLS and CDR2 YYNGEE. The CDR3 loop reads CASSVSGSSKNIQYF. Here the CDR3 DNA reads TGTGCCAGCAGCGTTAGCGGGAGCAGCAAAAACATTCAGTACTTC. Complete variable domain (other parts from reference TRBV9 and TRBJ2-4): DSGVTQTPKHLITATGQRVTLRCSPRSGDLSVYWYQQSLDQGLQFLIQYYNGEERAKGNILERFSAQQFPDLHSELNLSSLELGDSALYFCASSVSGSSKNIQYFGAGTRLSVL.